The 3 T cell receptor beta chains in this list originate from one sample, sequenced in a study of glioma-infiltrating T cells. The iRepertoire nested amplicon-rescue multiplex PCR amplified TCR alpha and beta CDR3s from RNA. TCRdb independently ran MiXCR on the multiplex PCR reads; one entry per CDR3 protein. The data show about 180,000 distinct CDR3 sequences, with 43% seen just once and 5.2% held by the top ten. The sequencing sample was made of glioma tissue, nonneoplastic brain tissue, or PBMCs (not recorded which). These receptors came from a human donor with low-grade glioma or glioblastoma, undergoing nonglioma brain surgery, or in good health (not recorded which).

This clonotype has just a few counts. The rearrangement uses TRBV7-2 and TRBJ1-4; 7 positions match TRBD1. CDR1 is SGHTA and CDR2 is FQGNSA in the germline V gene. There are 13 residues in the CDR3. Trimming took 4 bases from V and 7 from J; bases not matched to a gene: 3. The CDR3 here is CASSWGTVEKLFF. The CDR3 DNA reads TGTGCCAGCAGCTGGGGGACAGTTGAAAAACTGTTTTTT.

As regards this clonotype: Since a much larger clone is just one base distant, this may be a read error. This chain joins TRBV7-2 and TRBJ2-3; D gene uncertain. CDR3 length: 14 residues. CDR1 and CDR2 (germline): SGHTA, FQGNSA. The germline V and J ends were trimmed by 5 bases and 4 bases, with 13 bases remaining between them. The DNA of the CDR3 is TGTGCCAGCAGCCCATCCACTATACCAGATACGCAGTATTTT. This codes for CASSPSTIPDTQYF.

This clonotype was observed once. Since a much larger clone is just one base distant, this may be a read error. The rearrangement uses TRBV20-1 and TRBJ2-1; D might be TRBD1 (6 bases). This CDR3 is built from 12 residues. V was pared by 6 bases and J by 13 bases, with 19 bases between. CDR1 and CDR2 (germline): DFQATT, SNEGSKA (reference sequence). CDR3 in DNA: TGCAGTGCGAAGGGGGTCCAAGAGACCCAGTTCTTC. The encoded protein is CSAKGVQETQFF.